One and the same sample provided the 3 T cell receptor beta chains below, sequenced in a study of T cell responses to AZD1222 COVID-19 vaccine (dated by TCRdb to about 2021). The meaning of the sample's time point label: about 28 days (+/-7) after the second vaccine dose. The library was prepared using the immunoSEQ multiplex PCR assay. Sourced from immuneACCESS, this table was stored by TCRdb with only in-frame sequences that have V and J called. A share of the clones is absent; for the studies checked, an unresolved V gene accounts for under half, and the remainder has no known explanation. Recorded for this sample are roughly 99,000 clones; nearly 90% of them occurred a single time. About 5% of the sample is taken by the ten largest. Source: peripheral blood, taken 28 days after the second AZD1222 dose. These receptors all stem from an adult who received the AZD1222 COVID-19 vaccine.

This chain joins TRBV5-1 and TRBJ2-5, with 7 bases fitting TRBD2. The V gene's germline CDR1 is SGHRS and CDR2 YFSETQ. The CDR3 has 15 amino acids. J gave up 1 base and V 2 bases, and 5 bases lay outside the gene matches. CDR3 in DNA: TGCGCCAGCAGCTTTTCCCCGGGGGGCCAAGAGACCCAGTACTTC. Encoded protein: CASSFSPGGQETQYF.

This sequence joins TRBV11-2 and TRBJ2-3; unclear D gene. Trimming pared 6 bases from V and 2 bases from J, leaving 9 bases between. The CDR3 contains 13 residues. Germline-derived CDR1 and CDR2 are SGHAT and FQNNGV. CDR3 bases: TGTGCCAGCAGTCCAACATCCACAGATACGCAGTATTTT. It codes for CASSPTSTDTQYF.

V usage is TRBV27 and J usage is TRBJ1-2; D is unclear. The CDR3 sequence is 17 residues long. With 2 bases removed from V and 0 bases from J, the gap between germline ends came to 16 bases. Germline V gene lookup returns CDR1 MNHEY and CDR2 SMNVEV (reference sequence). CDR3 coding DNA: TGTGCCAGCAGTTTAATGGGATCCGGATATACTAACTATGGCTACACCTTC. This gives the protein CASSLMGSGYTNYGYTF.